The entry below gives a single T cell receptor beta chain sequence along with its context. Germline V CDR1 and CDR2: SNHLY, FYNNEI. This CDR3 has 14 residues. Between the trimmed V and J ends, which lost 7 bases and 8 bases, there was a span of 17 bases. The data were obtained in a study of shared clonotypes between healthy human individuals. Clones were sequenced by immunoSEQ multiplex PCR, and TCRdb holds only the in-frame ones, with some missing. The table lists a few million clones, 80% to 95% of them singletons, with about 0.41% in the top ten. The sequenced sample was naive CD4+ T cells from PBMCs. Subset indicated: CD45RA+ positively selected. The chain has TRBV2 and TRBJ1-4; D is perhaps TRBD1 (6 bases). The receptor's source is a young man in good health. Some clones in this sample may be carry-over from other donors' samples. CDR3 DNA sequence: TGTGCCAGCAACTTCGGGGGACATCAGGAAAAACTGTTTTTT. Its translation is CASNFGGHQEKLFF.